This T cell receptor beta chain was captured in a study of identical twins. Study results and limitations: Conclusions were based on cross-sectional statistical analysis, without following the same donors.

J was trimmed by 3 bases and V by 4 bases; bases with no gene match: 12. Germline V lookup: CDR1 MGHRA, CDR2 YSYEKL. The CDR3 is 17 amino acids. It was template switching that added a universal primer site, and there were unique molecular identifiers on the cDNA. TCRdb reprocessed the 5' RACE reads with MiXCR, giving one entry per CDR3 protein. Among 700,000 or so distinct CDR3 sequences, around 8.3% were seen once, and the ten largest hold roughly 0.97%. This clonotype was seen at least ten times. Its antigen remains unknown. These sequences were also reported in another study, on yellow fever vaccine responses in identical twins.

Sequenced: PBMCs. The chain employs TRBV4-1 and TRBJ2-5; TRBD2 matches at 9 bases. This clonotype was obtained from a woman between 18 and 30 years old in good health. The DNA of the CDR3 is TGCGCCAGCAGCCGACTTTCGAGCGGGGGGAATAAAGAGACCCAGTACTTC. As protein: CASSRLSSGGNKETQYF.